One and the same sample provided the 26 T cell receptor beta chains below, sequenced in a study of shared clonotypes between healthy human individuals (TCRdb year 2020). The library was generated by the immunoSEQ multiplex PCR assay. TCRdb's version of the immuneACCESS table is confined to in-frame rearrangements and falls short of the full clone set. An unresolved V gene accounts for under half of the shortfall where checked; the remainder is of unknown origin. Across this sample there are some 2.4 million clones, with approximately 94% seen only once. 0.36% of the sample comes from the top ten. The source material was naive CD4+ T cells from PBMCs. The sample's cell subset or site label, in plain terms: CD45RA+ positively selected. The source of these receptors is a man aged 18 to 29 in good health. Some clones in this sample may be carry-over from other donors' samples.

The chain is built from TRBV30 and TRBJ2-5; 9 bases map to TRBD2. From germline, CDR1 is GTSNPN and CDR2 SVGIG (reference sequence). This CDR3 spans 11 amino acids. The CDR3 coding sequence is TGTGCGGCGGGAGGGGCCGAGACCCAGTACTTC. Translating gives CAAGGAETQYF.

The gene calls are TRBV11-2 and TRBJ2-7, with 9 bases identical to TRBD2. V shed 6 bases and J 2 bases; nucleotides not matched to a gene: 14. Germline CDR1 reads SGHAT; CDR2 reads FQNNGV. The CDR3 contains 17 residues. The CDR3 here is CASRTIKSSGRPYEQYF. CDR3 in DNA: TGTGCCAGCAGAACCATAAAGTCCAGCGGGAGGCCCTACGAGCAGTACTTC.

V usage is TRBV28 and J usage is TRBJ2-1; D may be TRBD2 (6 bases). This CDR3 is 15 amino acids long. V was pared by 4 bases and J by 2 bases, with 12 bases between. Germline-derived CDR1 and CDR2 are MDHEN and SYDVKM. This CDR3 reads CASSSLTGAYNEQFF. CDR3 bases: TGTGCCAGCAGTTCCCTCACGGGGGCCTACAATGAGCAGTTCTTC.

This chain connects TRBV11-2 to TRBJ2-7; D tentatively fits TRBD1 or TRBD2 (5 bases each). This CDR3 has 14 amino acids. CDR1 is SGHAT and CDR2 is FQNNGV in the germline V gene. Trimming took off 4 bases at V and 6 bases at J, with 16 bases between the two ends. The CDR3 coding sequence is TGTGCCAGCAGCTACTATTCGGGGCCCGTCGAGCAGTACTTC. Its protein is CASSYYSGPVEQYF.

V usage is TRBV25-1 and J usage is TRBJ2-3; 8 nucleotides match TRBD1. V shed 8 bases and J 1 base; nucleotides not matched to a gene: 11. Germline values: CDR1 MGHDK, CDR2 SYGVNS. There are 16 residues in the CDR3. The CDR3 nucleotides are TGTGCCAGCGGCCCAACCGGGACAGGACGCACAGATACGCAGTATTTT. It translates to CASGPTGTGRTDTQYF.

The chain is built from TRBV19 and TRBJ1-5; D might be TRBD1 (5 bases). The CDR3 is made up of 13 amino acids. Germline assignment: CDR1 LNHDA and CDR2 SQIVND (reference sequence). V was pared by 7 bases and J by 6 bases, with 13 bases between. CDR3 DNA sequence: TGTGCCAGTATCGCAGGGACGGGTCAGCCCCAGCATTTT. It specifies CASIAGTGQPQHF.

V usage is TRBV6-5 and J usage is TRBJ2-7, with unresolved D. The CDR3 spans 14 residues. Trimming removed 4 bases at V and 4 bases at J, with 14 bases between. Per the germline V gene, CDR1 is MNHEY and CDR2 is SVGAGI. This CDR3 is CASSSLSGVYEQYF. The CDR3 nucleotides are TGTGCCAGCAGTTCGCTTTCCGGCGTTTACGAGCAGTACTTC.

This clone showed up just once. V gene TRBV27 combines with J gene TRBJ2-5, with a weak D call TRBD1 (6 bases). V lost 5 bases, J lost 0 bases, and 13 bases lay in between. Germline CDR1 and CDR2: MNHEY and SMNVEV (reference sequence). There are 15 residues in the CDR3. The CDR3 DNA sequence: TGTGCCAGCAGTCGGACAGAGTGGTACCAAGAGACCCAGTACTTC. It encodes CASSRTEWYQETQYF.

The chain joins TRBV10-3 to TRBJ1-5; the D is unclear. The V gene's germline CDR1 is ENHRY and CDR2 SYGVKD. The CDR3 sequence is 14 residues long. Between the trimmed V and J ends, which lost 3 bases and 9 bases, there was a span of 15 bases. CDR3 in amino acids: CAISESRTSRPQHF. CDR3 bases: TGTGCCATCAGTGAAAGTAGAACTTCCCGGCCCCAGCATTTT.

The chain has TRBV5-1 and TRBJ2-1, with D maybe TRBD2 (6 bases). Germline CDR1 is SGHRS and CDR2 is YFSETQ. This CDR3 has 15 residues. Trimming took off 5 bases at V and 4 bases at J, with 16 bases between the two ends. The CDR3 reads CASRGGTMGYNEQFF. The CDR3 DNA follows: TGCGCCAGCAGAGGCGGGACCATGGGGTACAATGAGCAGTTCTTC.

The chain carries TRBV6-5 and TRBJ2-7, with TRBD2 matching 8 bases. Unmatched junction bases numbered 16, after V lost 6 bases and J lost 9 bases. The CDR3 is 15 amino acids. Germline V gene lookup returns CDR1 MNHEY and CDR2 SVGAGI. The CDR3 reads CASRVAGGPIAGQYF. The CDR3 bases are TGTGCCAGCAGAGTGGCGGGAGGCCCGATAGCAGGGCAGTACTTC.

This chain joins TRBV19 and TRBJ2-1, with a weak D call TRBD1 (6 bases). The CDR3 runs to 13 residues. V gave up 4 bases and J gave up 7 bases, with 11 bases separating them. Germline V CDR1 and CDR2: LNHDA, SQIVND (reference sequence). Here the CDR3 reads CASSTLQGNEQFF. The CDR3, as DNA: TGTGCCAGTAGTACCTTACAGGGAAATGAGCAGTTCTTC.

DNA of the CDR3: TGCGCCAGCAGCCCACGGGACAGTCCTGGGGATACGCAGTATTTT. Translating gives CASSPRDSPGDTQYF. The chain links TRBV5-1 to TRBJ2-3; 7 bases align to TRBD1. The CDR3 runs to 15 residues. J lost 6 bases, V lost 4 bases, and 11 bases had no gene match. The germline CDR1 and CDR2 sequences are SGHRS and YFSETQ.

Here the CDR3 DNA reads TGTGCCAGCAGCCAAGAGGGCGGGAGGAAGGACAATGAGCAGTTCTTC. The encoded protein is CASSQEGGRKDNEQFF. The V gene is TRBV4-2, the J gene TRBJ2-1; 8 bases match TRBD2. Unmatched junction bases numbered 6, after V lost 0 bases and J lost 5 bases. Germline assignment: CDR1 LGHNA and CDR2 YNFKEQ. The CDR3 covers 16 residues.

The chain links TRBV4-2 to TRBJ2-3, with D tentatively TRBD2 (5 bases). Trimming pared 0 bases from V and 2 bases from J, leaving 12 bases between. This CDR3 region has 16 residues. The germline gives CDR1 LGHNA, CDR2 YNFKEQ. The CDR3 bases are TGTGCCAGCAGCCAAGAGCTAGCACAATTCACAGATACGCAGTATTTT. Amino acid sequence: CASSQELAQFTDTQYF.

The chain combines TRBV18 with TRBJ2-1, with 10 bases identical to TRBD2. The CDR3 sequence is 14 residues long. CDR1 is KGHSH and CDR2 is LQKENI in the germline V gene. V shed 4 bases, J shed 15 bases, and the junction held 12 bases outside the gene matches. For the CDR3, the DNA is TGTGCCAGCTCACAGGGACTAGCGAGGGATGCAGCGTTCTTC. Amino acid sequence: CASSQGLARDAAFF.

The chain couples TRBV11-2 to TRBJ1-1; D is unresolved. The CDR3 totals 12 residues. V shed 5 bases and J shed 4 bases, with 8 bases lying between them. The germline V gene encodes CDR1 SGHAT and CDR2 FQNNGV. CDR3 protein: CASSEQSTEAFF. The CDR3 DNA sequence: TGTGCCAGCAGCGAACAGAGCACTGAAGCTTTCTTT.

Concerning this clone itself: Within the sample, other DNA sequences also encode this same CDR3. The gene calls are TRBV7-9 and TRBJ1-1; D gene unclear. The CDR3 sequence is 13 residues long. V dropped 4 bases and J dropped 0 bases, with 6 bases sitting between them. CDR1 is SEHNR and CDR2 is FQNEAQ in the germline V gene (reference sequence). CDR3: CASSSTVNTEAFF. The CDR3 region has the DNA TGTGCCAGCAGCTCCACAGTGAACACTGAAGCTTTCTTT. Variable domain in full (rest from reference TRBV7-9 and TRBJ1-1): DTGVSQNPRHKITKRGQNVTFRCDPISEHNRLYWYRQTLGQGPEFLTYFQNEAQLEKSRLLSDRFSAERPKGSFSTLEIQRTEQGDSAMYLCASSSTVNTEAFFGQGTRLTVV.

The rearrangement uses TRBV2 and TRBJ2-1; 7 nucleotides agree with TRBD2. CDR1 is SNHLY, CDR2 FYNNEI, per germline. CDR3 length: 19 amino acids. After removal of 8 bases from V and 4 bases from J, the junction contained 23 bases not matched to a gene. This CDR3 reads CASWEGLGRFSDGYNEQFF. The CDR3 nucleotides read TGTGCCAGCTGGGAGGGTCTAGGACGTTTCTCGGATGGTTACAATGAGCAGTTCTTC.

The V gene is TRBV27, the J gene TRBJ1-3, with 9 bases lining up with TRBD1. The V segment lost 7 bases and the J segment 2 bases; nucleotides outside the gene matches: 6. This CDR3 is built from 15 residues. From germline, CDR1 is MNHEY and CDR2 SMNVEV (reference sequence). CDR3 residues: CASTDTGGPGNTIYF. In nucleotides, the CDR3 is TGTGCCAGCACTGACACAGGGGGCCCTGGAAACACCATATATTTT.

The CDR3 is CAISPTVFRGLIAEAFF. CDR3 bases: TGTGCCATCAGCCCTACGGTCTTCCGGGGGTTAATTGCTGAAGCTTTCTTT. J is TRBJ1-1 and V is TRBV10-3; a weak D match, TRBD1 (5 bases). Trimming left V 6 bases short and J 6 bases short, with 26 bases between. The CDR3 totals 17 residues. The germline V gene encodes CDR1 ENHRY and CDR2 SYGVKD.

The chain recombines TRBV19 with TRBJ1-5; 7 bases are a match to TRBD1. The V gene end was trimmed by 3 bases and the J gene end by 0 bases; junction bases not matched to a gene: 11. CDR1 and CDR2 (germline): LNHDA, SQIVND (reference sequence). The CDR3 spans 18 residues. CDR3 nucleotides: TGTGCCAGTAGTATCCGCGACAGGGAATATAATAGCAATCAGCCCCAGCATTTT. Translation: CASSIRDREYNSNQPQHF.

A remark on this clone: Other DNA sequences within the sample encode an identical CDR3. The chain combines TRBV5-1 with TRBJ2-1, with 10 positions matching TRBD2. This CDR3 comprises 15 residues. Germline assignment: CDR1 SGHRS and CDR2 YFSETQ. V gave up 3 bases and J gave up 4 bases; unmatched junction bases: 4. CDR3 nucleotides: TGCGCCAGCAGCTCAGGACTAGCGGATTACAATGAGCAGTTCTTC. Amino acid sequence: CASSSGLADYNEQFF. Variable domain in full (rest from reference TRBV5-1 and TRBJ2-1): KAGVTQTPRYLIKTRGQQVTLSCSPISGHRSVSWYQQTPGQGLQFLFEYFSETQRNKGNFPGRFSGRQFSNSRSEMNVSTLELGDSALYLCASSSGLADYNEQFFGPGTRLTVL.

The chain joins TRBV28 to TRBJ2-3; 15 bases match TRBD2. Germline assignment: CDR1 MDHEN and CDR2 SYDVKM. V trimming: 5 bases; J trimming: 4 bases; junction bases outside the gene matches: 7. The CDR3 covers 17 residues. The CDR3 sequence is CASSPRWTSGRADTQYF. The CDR3 DNA follows: TGTGCCAGCAGTCCGCGTTGGACTAGCGGGAGGGCAGATACGCAGTATTTT. The complete variable domain, with remaining parts taken from reference TRBV28 and TRBJ2-3, reads DVKVTQSSRYLVKRTGEKVFLECVQDMDHENMFWYRQDPGLGLRLIYFSYDVKMKEKGDIPEGYSVSREKKERFSLILESASTNQTSMYLCASSPRWTSGRADTQYFGPGTRLTVL.

This clone was found once. The chain links TRBV2 to TRBJ2-5, with D possibly TRBD1 on 8 matching bases. From germline, CDR1 is SNHLY and CDR2 FYNNEI. V was trimmed by 7 bases and J by 4 bases, leaving 16 bases between them. The CDR3 length is 14 residues. The CDR3 DNA follows: TGTGCCAGCACCGGACAGGGAGGGGGAGAGACCCAGTACTTC. It is translated as CASTGQGGGETQYF. Drawing the rest from reference TRBV2 and TRBJ2-5, the complete variable domain is EPEVTQTPSHQVTQMGQEVILRCVPISNHLYFYWYRQILGQKVEFLVSFYNNEISEKSEIFDDQFSVERPDGSNFTLKIRSTKLEDSAMYFCASTGQGGGETQYFGPGTRLLVL.

This chain uses TRBV9 with TRBJ2-1; TRBD1 matches at 8 bases. This CDR3 comprises 16 residues. With V trimmed by 4 bases and J by 3 bases, 9 bases remained unmatched. The germline gives CDR1 SGDLS, CDR2 YYNGEE. The CDR3 sequence: CASSTRETGDYNEQFF. The CDR3 coding sequence is TGTGCCAGCAGCACAAGGGAGACAGGGGACTACAATGAGCAGTTCTTC.